This T cell receptor beta chain emerged from a study of cytomegalovirus exposure and HLA in healthy donors. Across the study: From HLA-typed donors, an early data release held around 80 million unique TCRs. General observations from the study: For most subjects, TCR beta sequences were reported to predict HLA-A and HLA-B alleles with accuracy.

PCR involved 60 Vbeta and 13 Jbeta primers. Original data processing: In a later analysis, of 80 million to 90 million unique beta chains, roughly 9.9 million appeared in at least two donors. Assay used: immunoSEQ multiplex PCR; TCRdb lists only in-frame clones, some missing. Clone size and the V and J calls come from that table; the DNA yielded D and trimming. Altogether approximately 190,000 clones are present, 81% being singletons, with the ten largest covering 3.8%. Remarks on this clone: What it recognizes is unknown.

Germline V CDR1 and CDR2: SEHNR, FQNEAQ (reference sequence). V was clipped by 5 bases and J by 5 bases, with 12 bases between them. The length of the CDR3 is 13 residues. The sample was PBMCs. This clonotype originated in a man aged 50-60 years in good health and CMV-seronegative. The rearrangement uses TRBV7-9 and TRBJ1-2; tentative D call: TRBD1 (6 bases). In nucleotides, the CDR3 is TGTGCCAGCAGCGACACAGGGTATTATGGCTACACCTTC. This sequence encodes CASSDTGYYGYTF.